This T cell receptor (beta chain) was observed in a study of blood T cell repertoires in COVID-19 (dated by TCRdb to 2018 to 2020). Broadly, across the study: The collaborator samples originated in the United States, Italy and Spain and spanned the acute and convalescent phases of COVID-19. The material from the prospective study consisted of cDNA or gDNA derived from T cells, B-cell-depleted T cells, or PBMCs. Deeply sampled blood TCRbeta repertoires from subjects exposed to, actively infected with, or recovered from COVID-19 were included in the dataset. The repertoires were made available in a free public database intended to serve as a resource for research on the immune response to SARS-CoV-2. Samples came from the ongoing ImmuneRACE study (first 160 participants) plus 1,254 subjects from 6 global collaborators. The sample metadata nearly always contained a de-identified subject ID, COVID-19 status, age in years and sex. Where available, HLA class I and class II types were obtained from metadata supplied by the sample provider rather than from assay-based typing.

Comment on this clone: What antigen it recognizes has not been identified. No base quality information exists; no much larger clone differs at one position.

The immunoSEQ Assay, a bias-controlled multiplex PCR, was used to amplify TCRbeta CDR3 regions from genomic DNA. The original methods were these. The number of nucleated cells in each sample was estimated by amplification of reference gene primers within the assay. Sequence reads were collapsed and filtered to measure the absolute abundance of every unique TCRbeta CDR3 rearrangement. For each sample, productive Simpson clonality was calculated by taking the square root of Simpson's diversity index across productive rearrangements. TCRdb limited this immuneACCESS table to in-frame rearrangements with V and J called. A share of clones is missing; checked studies link under half to unresolved V genes, and the rest is unexplained. That table supplies the V and J calls and clone size; D and trimming were determined from the DNA. Recorded for this sample are 50,000 to 65,000 clones; 86% of them occurred a single time. The biggest ten clones account for 1% to 1.5% of the sample.

The germline V gene (reference sequence) sets CDR1 to SGHNT and CDR2 to YYREEE. Cut back by 4 bases and 4 bases, the V and J ends lie 10 bases apart. Reading from cysteine to phenylalanine, the CDR3 counts 13 amino acids. The entry retains the CDR3 DNA only, 39 bases that are in frame from base 1. Whole blood was collected in K2EDTA tubes by collaborating institutions according to the institutions' own protocols. For TCRbeta analysis, collaborators shipped samples in one of three forms: frozen whole blood, isolated PBMCs, or DNA extracted from either of those sample types. Broad study findings and their caveats: The amount of clinical and demographic metadata varied by source and participant and was provided uncurated.

The specimen sequenced was peripheral blood. The receptor chain draws on TRBV5-4 and TRBJ2-3, with no confidently assigned D gene. This clonotype was sampled from a man aged 55 to 70 with acute or convalescent COVID-19. The DNA sequence reads TGTGCCAGCAGCATAACCGACTCAGATACGCAGTATTTT. It translates as CASSITDSDTQYF.